This T cell receptor beta chain was found in a study of identical twins. General observations from the study: Instead of following the same donors, the conclusions were based on cross-sectional statistical analysis. High-abundance cord blood beta clonotypes had fewer insertions; memory repertoires showed none.

With 3 bases clipped from V and 7 bases from J, the junction kept 13 bases outside the gene matches. The germline CDR1 and CDR2 sequences are KGHSH and LQKENI. This CDR3 is built from 16 residues. Comment on this clonotype: Antigen unknown.

Template switching added a universal primer binding site, and final cDNA carried unique molecular identifiers. From the 5' RACE reads, TCRdb called clonotypes with MiXCR, one entry per CDR3 protein. The sample lists about 1.7 million distinct CDR3 sequences; under 35% were seen once. All donors were healthy Caucasians. Sequenced material: cord blood. The sequence came from a newborn girl in good health. The chain recombines TRBV18 with TRBJ2-7, with 9 bases lining up with TRBD2. CDR3: CASSPYLAGEGNEQYF. DNA of the CDR3: TGTGCCAGCTCACCCTATTTAGCGGGAGAGGGGAATGAGCAGTACTTC.